This entry lists 16 T cell receptor beta chains sequenced from one sample in a study of blood T cell repertoires in COVID-19. The method was immunoSEQ multiplex PCR; TCRdb's version includes in-frame clones alone and lacks a portion of them. The sample carries about 210,000 clones, 89% recorded once. Specimen: peripheral blood. These receptors were collected from a woman in her 40s with acute or convalescent COVID-19.

This sequence joins TRBV27 and TRBJ1-4; TRBD1 agrees at 7 bases. Germline V gene lookup returns CDR1 MNHEY and CDR2 SMNVEV (reference sequence). The CDR3 has 13 residues. V shed 3 bases, J shed 11 bases, and the junction held 6 bases outside the gene matches. The CDR3 spells CASSFQQGYKLFF. The DNA of the CDR3 is TGTGCCAGCAGTTTCCAACAGGGGTATAAACTGTTTTTT.

The chain combines TRBV7-9 with TRBJ1-2; TRBD1 agrees at 9 bases. Trimming took 3 bases from V and 8 from J; bases not matched to a gene: 4. CDR3 length: 13 amino acids. The germline V gene has CDR1 SEHNR and CDR2 FQNEAQ (reference sequence). The CDR3 protein is CASSLGQGWGYTF. In DNA form, the CDR3 reads TGTGCCAGCAGCTTGGGACAGGGTTGGGGCTACACCTTC.

This chain joins TRBV2 and TRBJ2-1; 7 bases line up with TRBD1. Germline trimming cut 2 bases from V and 4 bases from J; bases unmatched to any gene: 5. This CDR3 contains 15 residues. Germline CDR1 and CDR2: SNHLY and FYNNEI. CDR3 in amino acids: CASSETTGSYNEQFF. The CDR3 coding sequence is TGTGCCAGCAGTGAAACGACAGGGTCTTACAATGAGCAGTTCTTC.

The chain is built from TRBV11-2 and TRBJ1-1; no definite D call. V was clipped by 6 bases and J by 3 bases, with 14 bases between them. The CDR3 is 14 residues long. The germline CDR1 and CDR2 sequences are SGHAT and FQNNGV. The CDR3 reads CASRYGVTDTEAFF. The CDR3 bases are TGTGCCAGCAGATACGGGGTAACCGACACTGAAGCTTTCTTT.

This clone was recorded only once. CDR3 nucleotides: TGTGCCAGCAGCTTTCTGGGGCCAACGAAAAATTCACCCCTCCACTTT. Translation gives CASSFLGPTKNSPLHF. The genes are TRBV7-2 and TRBJ1-6; D might be TRBD1 (5 bases). V was cut by 3 bases and J by 7 bases, with 16 bases left in between. Germline CDR1 SGHTA, CDR2 FQGNSA. The CDR3 is made up of 16 amino acids.

V and J are TRBV29-1 and TRBJ1-2; TRBD1 aligns across 9 bases. The CDR3 loop spans 12 amino acids. The V and J ends lost 3 bases and 8 bases, in that order; junction bases with no gene match: 4. Germline V gives CDR1 SQVTM, CDR2 ANQGSEA. The CDR3 nucleotides are TGCAGCGTTGAGGACAGGGGCCCGGGCTACACCTTC. Amino acid sequence: CSVEDRGPGYTF.

This clone is a singleton in its sample. The chain couples TRBV4-2 to TRBJ2-3; 10 bases line up with TRBD2. This CDR3 spans 17 amino acids. Germline CDR1 and CDR2: LGHNA and YNFKEQ. V was clipped by 0 bases and J by 2 bases; unmatched bases: 5. The CDR3 spells CASSQDTSGEYTDTQYF. CDR3 DNA sequence: TGTGCCAGCAGCCAAGATACTAGCGGGGAATACACAGATACGCAGTATTTT.

The chain recombines TRBV5-1 with TRBJ1-2, with 7 bases aligning to TRBD1. The V gene's germline CDR1 is SGHRS and CDR2 YFSETQ. The CDR3 spans 14 residues. J lost 0 bases, V lost 5 bases, and 4 bases had no gene match. In DNA, the CDR3 is TGCGCCAGCAGTCCTGGGACAGCTAACTATGGCTACACCTTC. Protein: CASSPGTANYGYTF.

The V gene is TRBV7-2, the J gene TRBJ1-2, with D possibly TRBD1 on 5 matching bases. This CDR3 is built from 14 residues. Trimming shortened V by 5 bases and J by 4 bases, and 14 bases separated the two germline ends. CDR1 is SGHTA and CDR2 is FQGNSA in the germline V gene. In DNA, the CDR3 is TGTGCCAGCAGCCCCCCAGGGATCAGCTATGGCTACACCTTC. Its translation: CASSPPGISYGYTF. Drawing the rest from reference TRBV7-2 and TRBJ1-2, the complete variable domain is GAGVSQSPSNKVTEKGKDVELRCDPISGHTALYWYRQSLGQGLEFLIYFQGNSAPDKSGLPSDRFSAERTGGSVSTLTIQRTQQEDSAVYLCASSPPGISYGYTFGSGTRLTVV.

The rearrangement uses TRBV6-5 and TRBJ1-1; D call uncertain. Per germline, CDR1 MNHEY and CDR2 SVGAGI. CDR3 length: 11 residues. Trimming cost V 6 bases and J 3 bases, with 5 bases left between them. The CDR3, as DNA: TGTGCCAGCAGGCGGGACACTGAAGCTTTCTTT. Protein product: CASRRDTEAFF.

The chain carries TRBV10-1 and TRBJ1-4; a possible D gene is TRBD1 (6 bases). V gave up 0 bases and J gave up 8 bases, with 7 bases separating them. The length of the CDR3 is 13 residues. Germline assignment: CDR1 WNHNN and CDR2 SYGVQD (reference sequence). The CDR3 nucleotides read TGCGCCAGCAGTGAGTCAGGGACAGAAAAACTGTTTTTT. Translation: CASSESGTEKLFF.

The V call is TRBV11-2, the J call TRBJ1-5, with D possibly matching TRBD1 (6 bases). Germline V gene sequence: CDR1 SGHAT, CDR2 FQNNGV. This CDR3 region has 14 residues. V was pared by 4 bases and J by 2 bases, with 9 bases between. The CDR3 bases are TGTGCCAGCAGCTCAGGGGTAGGCAATCAGCCCCAGCATTTT. Its translation: CASSSGVGNQPQHF.

The rearrangement joins TRBV14 to TRBJ1-2; 7 nucleotides align to TRBD1. The CDR3 length is 15 residues. V lost 3 bases to trimming and J lost 2 bases; unmatched junction nucleotides: 6. Germline V gene lookup returns CDR1 SGHDN and CDR2 FVKESK. CDR3 amino acids: CASSQTGTVNYGYTF. CDR3 DNA: TGTGCCAGCAGCCAGACCGGGACAGTGAACTATGGCTACACCTTC. Complete variable domain (other parts from reference TRBV14 and TRBJ1-2): EAGVTQFPSHSVIEKGQTVTLRCDPISGHDNLYWYRRVMGKEIKFLLHFVKESKQDESGMPNNRFLAERTGGTYSTLKVQPAELEDSGVYFCASSQTGTVNYGYTFGSGTRLTVV.

The CDR3 reads CATSSQEGGTGGNTIYF. Written as DNA, the CDR3 is TGTGCCACCAGCAGCCAGGAGGGGGGGACAGGGGGAAACACCATATATTTT. The chain uses TRBV15 and TRBJ1-3; 9 positions match TRBD1. Germline-derived CDR1 and CDR2 are LNHNV and YYDKDF (reference sequence). CDR3 length: 17 amino acids. Trimming took 3 bases from V and 4 from J; bases not matched to a gene: 10.

The chain recombines TRBV19 with TRBJ2-6; 7 bases map to TRBD1. This CDR3 has 17 residues. The germline gives CDR1 LNHDA, CDR2 SQIVND (reference sequence). J was trimmed by 0 bases and V by 7 bases; bases with no gene match: 9. CDR3 sequence: CASTATGISSGANVLTF. The CDR3 region has the DNA TGTGCCAGTACCGCGACAGGGATATCCTCTGGGGCCAACGTCCTGACTTTC. The whole variable domain, filled in from reference TRBV19 and TRBJ2-6, reads DGGITQSPKYLFRKEGQNVTLSCEQNLNHDAMYWYRQDPGQGLRLIYYSQIVNDFQKGDIAEGYSVSREKKESFPLTVTSAQKNPTAFYLCASTATGISSGANVLTFGAGSRLTVL.

The sample holds one count of this clone. The rearrangement uses TRBV7-8 and TRBJ1-2; TRBD1 is a possible D gene (5 bases). Trimming pared 1 base from V and 3 bases from J, leaving 9 bases between. CDR3 size: 14 residues. Germline V CDR1 and CDR2: SGHVS, FQNEAQ. The CDR3 here is CASSLGGRDYGYTF. Written as DNA, the CDR3 is TGTGCCAGCAGCTTAGGAGGCAGGGACTATGGCTACACCTTC.